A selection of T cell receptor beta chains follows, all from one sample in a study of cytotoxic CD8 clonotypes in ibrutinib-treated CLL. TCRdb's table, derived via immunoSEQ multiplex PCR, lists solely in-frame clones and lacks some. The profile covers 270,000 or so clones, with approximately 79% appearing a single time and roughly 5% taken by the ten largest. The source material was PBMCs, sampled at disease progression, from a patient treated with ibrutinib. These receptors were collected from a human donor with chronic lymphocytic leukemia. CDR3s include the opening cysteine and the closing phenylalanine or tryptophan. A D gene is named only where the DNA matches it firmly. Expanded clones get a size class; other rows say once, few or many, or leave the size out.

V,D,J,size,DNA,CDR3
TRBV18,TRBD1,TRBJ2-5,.,TGTGCCAGCTCATCCCTACAGGGGGCCGGGGAGACCCAGTACTTC,CASSSLQGAGETQYF
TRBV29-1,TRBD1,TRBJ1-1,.,TGCAGCGTTGTACCCGTGAGACAGGGGGACACTGAAGCTTTCTTT,CSVVPVRQGDTEAFF
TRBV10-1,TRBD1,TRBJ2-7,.,TGCGCCAGCAGTGAGTCCCGAGGGGGCTGGGAGCAGTACTTC,CASSESRGGWEQYF
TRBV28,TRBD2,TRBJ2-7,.,TGTGCCAGCACCGGCCGTAGCGGGAGCTACGAGCAGTACTTC,CASTGRSGSYEQYF
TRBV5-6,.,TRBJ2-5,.,TGTGCCAGCAGCGCTAGGCAGTACTTC,CASSARQYF
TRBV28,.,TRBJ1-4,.,TGTGCCAGCAGTGGGTACACCGGAGGTGAAAAACTGTTTTTT,CASSGYTGGEKLFF
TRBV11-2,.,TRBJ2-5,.,TGTGCCAGCAGCTTCGGTGAGACCCAGTACTTC,CASSFGETQYF
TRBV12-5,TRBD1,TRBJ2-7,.,TGTGCTAGTGGTTTGGGGACAGGGAGGTCCTACGAGCAGTACTTC,CASGLGTGRSYEQYF
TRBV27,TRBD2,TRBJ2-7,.,TGTGCCAGCAGTTTCCTCGGGACTAGCGAGACCTACGAGCAGTACTTC,CASSFLGTSETYEQYF
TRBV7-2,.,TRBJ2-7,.,TGTGCCAGCAGCTTATTGACCGCCTACGAGCAGTACTTC,CASSLLTAYEQYF
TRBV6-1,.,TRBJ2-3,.,TGTGCCAGCAGCGTTGGGAGTCAGATGTATTTT,CASSVGSQMYF
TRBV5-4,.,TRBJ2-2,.,TGTGCCAGCAGTCGGTTACAGGGTGGCACCGGGGAGCTGTTTTTT,CASSRLQGGTGELFF
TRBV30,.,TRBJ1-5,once,TGTGCCTGGACCCCGCCTCGGTCAAGGAATAGCAATCAGCCCCAGCATTTT,CAWTPPRSRNSNQPQHF
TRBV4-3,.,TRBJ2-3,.,TGCGCCAGCAGCCAAGAAGAAGCGGATACGCAGTATTTT,CASSQEEADTQYF